Below are 26 T cell receptor beta chains sequenced from a single sample in a study of OX40 agonist ivuxolimab in advanced cancers. Sequenced by immunoSEQ multiplex PCR; TCRdb stores in-frame clones only, minus some. In the table there are tens of thousands of clones, 89% of which are singletons. Sequences were derived from CD4+ or CD8+ T cells sorted from blood, sampled in a trial of the OX40 agonist ivuxolimab. These receptor sequences come from an adult with an advanced solid tumor such as melanoma, head and neck, liver or kidney cancer.

This clone was seen just once. This chain connects TRBV14 to TRBJ1-1; the D is unclear. Per the germline V gene, CDR1 is SGHDN and CDR2 is FVKESK. There are 14 residues in the CDR3. The V gene lost 4 bases and the J gene lost 0 bases, with 9 bases spanning the gap. CDR3 sequence: CASSPLGMNTEAFF. Written as DNA, the CDR3 is TGTGCCAGCAGCCCCCTGGGCATGAACACTGAAGCTTTCTTT.

This chain links TRBV7-9 with TRBJ1-4; possibly TRBD1 for D (5 bases). This CDR3 is 15 amino acids long. Between the trimmed V and J ends, which lost 3 bases and 5 bases, there was a span of 13 bases. Germline V gene data show CDR1 as SEHNR and CDR2 as FQNEAQ (reference sequence). This CDR3 reads CASSFRRGVNEKLFF. The CDR3 DNA reads as TGTGCCAGCAGCTTTCGGAGGGGCGTGAATGAAAAACTGTTTTTT.

The gene calls are TRBV18 and TRBJ2-7; D might be TRBD1 (6 bases). The germline gives CDR1 KGHSH, CDR2 LQKENI. This CDR3 comprises 14 residues. The V end was cut by 8 bases, the J end by 2 bases, with 16 bases between. DNA of the CDR3: TGTGCCAGCCAACCGGGGACAAATACCTACGAGCAGTACTTC. Translation gives CASQPGTNTYEQYF.

The chain uses TRBV7-3 and TRBJ2-3; 7 nucleotides align to TRBD2. This CDR3 is built from 14 residues. Germline-derived CDR1 and CDR2 are SGHTA and FQGTGA. V trimming: 5 bases; J trimming: 5 bases; junction bases outside the gene matches: 7. The CDR3 bases are TGTGCCAGCAGCACTATCCCGGGAGGAGATACGCAGTATTTT. Translation: CASSTIPGGDTQYF.

The chain couples TRBV7-3 to TRBJ1-2; TRBD1 might be the D (5 bases). Germline lookup yields CDR1 SGHTA and CDR2 FQGTGA. Trimming removed 5 bases at V and 2 bases at J, with 9 bases between. This CDR3 is 13 amino acids long. The CDR3 nucleotides read TGTGCCAGCAGCCAAACAGGAAACTATGGCTACACCTTC. Translated: CASSQTGNYGYTF.

The chain links TRBV14 to TRBJ2-6, with D perhaps matching TRBD2 (6 bases). This CDR3 has 17 residues. CDR1 and CDR2 from the germline V gene are SGHDN and FVKESK. The V and J ends lost 4 bases and 0 bases respectively, with 13 bases between them. Written as DNA, the CDR3 is TGTGCCAGCAGCCTGCGACAGACTAGCTCTGGGGCCAACGTCCTGACTTTC. Amino acids: CASSLRQTSSGANVLTF.

This clone was found a few times. The DNA for the CDR3 is TGTGCCAGCAGTTACTCGTTGTTGGATCCCGAAGCTTTCTTT. Residues: CASSYSLLDPEAFF. The genes are TRBV6-5 and TRBJ1-1; unclear D gene. Germline V gene sequence: CDR1 MNHEY, CDR2 SVGAGI. V lost 0 bases, J lost 8 bases, and 13 bases lay in between. The CDR3 runs to 14 residues.

The chain combines TRBV7-9 with TRBJ2-1, with 7 bases matching TRBD2. The CDR3 length is 17 residues. Germline V gives CDR1 SEHNR, CDR2 FQNEAQ (reference sequence). V lost 4 bases to trimming and J lost 4 bases; unmatched junction nucleotides: 13. The CDR3 bases are TGTGCCAGCAGCTCCCACTATGGGGGGGATATTTACAATGAGCAGTTCTTC. Encoded protein: CASSSHYGGDIYNEQFF.

The rearrangement links TRBV30 to TRBJ2-1; D gene ambiguous. Per the germline V gene, CDR1 is GTSNPN and CDR2 is SVGIG (reference sequence). This CDR3 region has 13 residues. V lost 0 bases and J lost 6, with 9 bases in between. The CDR3 DNA is TGTGCCTGGAGTGTGGAAGAGCTCAATGAGCAGTTCTTC. Amino acid sequence: CAWSVEELNEQFF.

This chain connects TRBV29-1 to TRBJ2-7; D remains ambiguous. The germline V and J ends were trimmed by 0 bases and 6 bases, with 12 bases remaining between them. Germline V CDR1 and CDR2: SQVTM, ANQGSEA. The CDR3 is made up of 13 amino acids. CDR3 amino acids: CSVEDLRGSEQYF. The CDR3 nucleotides are TGCAGCGTTGAAGATCTTCGAGGATCCGAGCAGTACTTC.

The chain links TRBV7-8 to TRBJ2-7; possibly TRBD2 for D (6 bases). CDR1 is SGHVS and CDR2 is FQNEAQ in the germline V gene. This CDR3 spans 15 amino acids. V gave up 2 bases and J gave up 2 bases, with 13 bases separating them. The CDR3 protein is CASSLKAGRTYEQYF. DNA for the CDR3: TGTGCCAGCAGCTTAAAGGCAGGGAGGACCTACGAGCAGTACTTC.

This clone was seen just once. The chain employs TRBV15 and TRBJ1-5; perhaps TRBD1 as D (5 bases). Trimming cost V 0 bases and J 11 bases, with 14 bases left between them. Germline CDR1 reads LNHNV; CDR2 reads YYDKDF (reference sequence). The CDR3 has 14 amino acids. The CDR3 DNA reads as TGTGCCACCAGCAGAGATCAGGACATCTCTTCCCAGCATTTT. Translated: CATSRDQDISSQHF. The full variable domain, in which reference TRBV15 and TRBJ1-5 provide the parts outside the CDR3, is DAMVIQNPRYQVTQFGKPVTLSCSQTLNHNVMYWYQQKSSQAPKLLFHYYDKDFNNEADTPDNFQSRRPNTSFCFLDIRSPGLGDTAMYLCATSRDQDISSQHFGDGTRLSIL.

V is TRBV6-1 and J is TRBJ2-7; D is possibly TRBD1 (6 bases). This CDR3 has 13 residues. Germline CDR1 MNHNS, CDR2 SASEGT. Trimming pared 0 bases from V and 5 bases from J, leaving 8 bases between. DNA for the CDR3: TGTGCCAGCAGTGAAGCGCAGGGGAACGAGCAGTACTTC. Translation: CASSEAQGNEQYF.

The chain employs TRBV19 and TRBJ2-3; D gene unclear. The CDR3 is made up of 12 amino acids. Germline V gives CDR1 LNHDA, CDR2 SQIVND (reference sequence). V lost 2 bases, J lost 6 bases, and 6 bases lay in between. The CDR3 here is CASSITTDTQYF. For the CDR3, the DNA is TGTGCCAGTAGTATAACTACGGATACGCAGTATTTT.

The chain joins TRBV5-1 to TRBJ2-7, with 7 bases matching TRBD2. Trimming removed 0 bases from V and 6 bases from J; junction bases left unmatched: 6. The length of the CDR3 is 14 residues. Germline CDR1 reads SGHRS; CDR2 reads YFSETQ. CDR3 DNA sequence: TGCGCCAGCAGCTTGGAGGGAGGGCCGGGCGAGCAGTACTTC. This sequence encodes CASSLEGGPGEQYF.

This chain connects TRBV6-1 to TRBJ2-1; 13 bases agree with TRBD2. There are 15 residues in the CDR3. V lost 5 bases, J lost 8 bases, and 6 bases stayed unmatched. The V gene's germline CDR1 is MNHNS and CDR2 SASEGT. In nucleotides, the CDR3 is TGTGCCAGCAGTATACTAGCGGGGGGGCACGATGAGCAGTTCTTC. Translated: CASSILAGGHDEQFF.

The J gene is TRBJ2-7, the V gene TRBV7-9; tentative D call: TRBD1 (5 bases). Germline V CDR1 and CDR2: SEHNR, FQNEAQ (reference sequence). The CDR3 loop spans 19 amino acids. Trimming pared 1 base from V and 0 bases from J, leaving 22 bases between. The DNA of the CDR3 is TGTGCCAGCAGCTTAGATTCTTTTGCGACAGCCGAAAGCTCCTACGAGCAGTACTTC. Encoded protein: CASSLDSFATAESSYEQYF.

The chain recombines TRBV9 with TRBJ2-2, with D perhaps matching TRBD1 or TRBD2 (6 bases each). This CDR3 has 15 amino acids. Germline V gives CDR1 SGDLS, CDR2 YYNGEE. The germline V and J ends were trimmed by 1 base and 3 bases, with 10 bases remaining between them. This CDR3 reads CASSVYGGDTGELFF. The CDR3 DNA follows: TGTGCCAGCAGCGTATACGGGGGCGACACCGGGGAGCTGTTTTTT. The full variable domain, its missing parts supplied by reference TRBV9 and TRBJ2-2, is DSGVTQTPKHLITATGQRVTLRCSPRSGDLSVYWYQQSLDQGLQFLIQYYNGEERAKGNILERFSAQQFPDLHSELNLSSLELGDSALYFCASSVYGGDTGELFFGEGSRLTVL.

This clone was seen once. The gene calls are TRBV5-1 and TRBJ2-7; 9 nucleotides line up with TRBD1. In germline, CDR1 is SGHRS, CDR2 YFSETQ. CDR3 length equals 15 residues. Trimming at V came to 0 bases and at J to 4 bases, leaving 5 bases not matched to a gene. The CDR3 region has the DNA TGCGCCAGCAGCTTGGACGGGACAGGGAAGTACGAGCAGTACTTC. Amino acids: CASSLDGTGKYEQYF.

The CDR3 here is CASSVGGGPVNTEAFF. The CDR3 DNA follows: TGTGCCAGCAGTGTAGGGGGGGGACCCGTGAACACTGAAGCTTTCTTT. This chain uses TRBV2 with TRBJ1-1; D is perhaps TRBD1 (6 bases). CDR3 size: 16 residues. The ends were cut back, 4 bases at V and 0 bases at J, with 15 bases in the middle. The germline V gene encodes CDR1 SNHLY and CDR2 FYNNEI.

V is TRBV19 and J is TRBJ1-5; TRBD1 is a possible D gene (5 bases). Per the germline V gene, CDR1 is LNHDA and CDR2 is SQIVND (reference sequence). The CDR3 loop spans 15 amino acids. Trimming removed 3 bases from V and 7 bases from J, with 16 bases in between. The CDR3 region has the DNA TGTGCCAGTAGTATCGGGGGGACGATTGGGCAGCCCCAGCATTTT. Its translation: CASSIGGTIGQPQHF.

The rearrangement links TRBV21-1 to TRBJ1-4. TRBV21-1 is a recognized pseudogene. The CDR3 is made up of 13 amino acids. The CDR3 spells CASSFTIREKLFF. The CDR3 DNA is TGTGCCAGCAGCTTTACCATACGTGAAAAACTGTTTTTT.

The V and J genes are TRBV5-1 and TRBJ2-3; D not resolved. The CDR3 is 14 residues long. The germline gives CDR1 SGHRS, CDR2 YFSETQ. V shed 2 bases and J shed 1 base, with 8 bases lying between them. The CDR3 reads CASSLAPGTDTQYF. The CDR3 nucleotides are TGCGCCAGCAGCTTAGCCCCGGGCACAGATACGCAGTATTTT.

This clone was observed a single time. The chain links TRBV4-3 to TRBJ1-1; TRBD1 might be the D (6 bases). Germline V gene lookup returns CDR1 LGHNA and CDR2 YSLEER. V was trimmed by 4 bases and J by 2 bases, leaving 17 bases between them. This CDR3 spans 16 amino acids. The DNA for the CDR3 is TGCGCCAGCAGCCCGAGATGGGGGGCCGAAAACACTGAAGCTTTCTTT. It is translated as CASSPRWGAENTEAFF.

A single count supports this clone. The gene calls are TRBV4-3 and TRBJ2-1; 7 bases match TRBD1. Germline CDR1 and CDR2: LGHNA and YSLEER. V shed 3 bases, J shed 5 bases, and the junction held 10 bases outside the gene matches. The CDR3 runs 16 residues. The CDR3 spells CASSQKQGIKNNEQFF. DNA of the CDR3: TGCGCCAGCAGCCAGAAACAGGGGATCAAAAACAATGAGCAGTTCTTC.

The chain couples TRBV7-6 to TRBJ2-1; D is possibly TRBD1 or TRBD2 (6 bases each). This CDR3 has 14 residues. Trimming stripped 3 bases from V and 8 bases from J, with 14 bases between. CDR1 and CDR2 from the germline V gene are SGHVS and FNYEAQ. The CDR3 loop is CASSLGYGGHEQFF. The CDR3 nucleotides read TGTGCCAGCAGCTTGGGTTACGGGGGCCATGAGCAGTTCTTC.